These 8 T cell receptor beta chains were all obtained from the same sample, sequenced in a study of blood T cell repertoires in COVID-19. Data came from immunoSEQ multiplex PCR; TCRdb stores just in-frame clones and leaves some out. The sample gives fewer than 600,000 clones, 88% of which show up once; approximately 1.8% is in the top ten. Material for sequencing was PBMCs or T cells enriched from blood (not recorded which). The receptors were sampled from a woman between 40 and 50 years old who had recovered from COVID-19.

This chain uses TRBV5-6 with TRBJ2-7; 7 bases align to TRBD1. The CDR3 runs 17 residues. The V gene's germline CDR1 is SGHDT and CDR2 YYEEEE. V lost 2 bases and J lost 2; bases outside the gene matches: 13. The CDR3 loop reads CASSFLFPTGNTYEQYF. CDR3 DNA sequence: TGTGCCAGCAGCTTCCTATTCCCGACAGGGAATACCTACGAGCAGTACTTC.

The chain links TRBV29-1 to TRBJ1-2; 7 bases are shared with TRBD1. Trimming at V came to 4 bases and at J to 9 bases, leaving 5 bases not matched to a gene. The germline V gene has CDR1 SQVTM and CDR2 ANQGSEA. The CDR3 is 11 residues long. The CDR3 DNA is TGCAGCGTTGCCGACAGGGCTAGCTACACCTTC. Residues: CSVADRASYTF.

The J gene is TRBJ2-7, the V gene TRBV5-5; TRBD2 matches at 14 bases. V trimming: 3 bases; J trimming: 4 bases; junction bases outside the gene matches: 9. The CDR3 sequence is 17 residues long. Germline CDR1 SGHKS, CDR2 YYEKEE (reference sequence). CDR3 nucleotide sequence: TGTGCCAGCAGCTCGACTAGCGGGAGGGCCGTGGGATACGAGCAGTACTTC. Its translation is CASSSTSGRAVGYEQYF.

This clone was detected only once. CDR3 loop: CASSSSTGGGYEQYF. The CDR3 bases are TGTGCCAGTAGTTCCTCGACAGGGGGAGGCTACGAGCAGTACTTC. The V gene is TRBV19, the J gene TRBJ2-7; 9 bases are shared with TRBD1. The CDR3 is made up of 15 amino acids. Germline V lookup: CDR1 LNHDA, CDR2 SQIVND (reference sequence). Trimming took 5 bases from V and 3 from J; bases not matched to a gene: 8.

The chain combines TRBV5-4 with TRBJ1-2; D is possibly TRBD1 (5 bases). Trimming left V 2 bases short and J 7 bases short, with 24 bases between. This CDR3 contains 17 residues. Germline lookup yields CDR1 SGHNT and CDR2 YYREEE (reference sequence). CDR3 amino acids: CASSFRQGYYGSGGYTF. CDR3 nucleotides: TGTGCCAGCAGCTTCCGGCAGGGATACTATGGTTCCGGTGGCTACACCTTC.

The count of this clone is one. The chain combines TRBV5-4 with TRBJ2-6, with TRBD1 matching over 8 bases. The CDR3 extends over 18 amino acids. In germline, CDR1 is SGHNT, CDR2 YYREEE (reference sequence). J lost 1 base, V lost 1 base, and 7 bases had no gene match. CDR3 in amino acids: CASSLRSGGASGANVLTF. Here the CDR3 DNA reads TGTGCCAGCAGCTTGCGGTCAGGGGGCGCGTCTGGGGCCAACGTCCTGACTTTC.

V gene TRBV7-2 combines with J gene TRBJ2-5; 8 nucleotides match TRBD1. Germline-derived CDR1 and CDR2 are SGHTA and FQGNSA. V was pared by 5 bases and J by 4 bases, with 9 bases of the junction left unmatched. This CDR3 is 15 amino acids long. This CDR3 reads CASSQMGQAGETQYF. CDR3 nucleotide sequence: TGTGCCAGCAGCCAAATGGGACAGGCTGGAGAGACCCAGTACTTC.

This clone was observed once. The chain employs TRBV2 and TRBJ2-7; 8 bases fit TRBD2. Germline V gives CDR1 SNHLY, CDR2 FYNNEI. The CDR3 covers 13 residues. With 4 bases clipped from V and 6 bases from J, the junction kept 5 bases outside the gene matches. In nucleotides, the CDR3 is TGTGCCAGCAGTGTAAGGGGGACTAGCGAGCAGTACTTC. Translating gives CASSVRGTSEQYF.